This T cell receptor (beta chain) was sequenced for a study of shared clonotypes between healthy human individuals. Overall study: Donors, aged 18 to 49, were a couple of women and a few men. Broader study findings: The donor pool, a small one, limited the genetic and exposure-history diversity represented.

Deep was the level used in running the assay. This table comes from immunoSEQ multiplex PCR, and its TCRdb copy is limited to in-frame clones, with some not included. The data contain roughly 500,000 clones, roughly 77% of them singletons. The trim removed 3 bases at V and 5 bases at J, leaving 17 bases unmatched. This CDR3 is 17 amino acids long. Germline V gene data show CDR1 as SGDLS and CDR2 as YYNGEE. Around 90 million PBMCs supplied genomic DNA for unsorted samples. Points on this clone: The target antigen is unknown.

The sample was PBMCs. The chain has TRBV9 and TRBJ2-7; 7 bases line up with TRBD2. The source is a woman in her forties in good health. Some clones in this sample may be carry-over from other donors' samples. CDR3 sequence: CASSASGTSGPFNEQYF. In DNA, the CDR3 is TGTGCCAGCAGCGCGAGCGGGACCTCCGGACCCTTTAACGAGCAGTACTTC.